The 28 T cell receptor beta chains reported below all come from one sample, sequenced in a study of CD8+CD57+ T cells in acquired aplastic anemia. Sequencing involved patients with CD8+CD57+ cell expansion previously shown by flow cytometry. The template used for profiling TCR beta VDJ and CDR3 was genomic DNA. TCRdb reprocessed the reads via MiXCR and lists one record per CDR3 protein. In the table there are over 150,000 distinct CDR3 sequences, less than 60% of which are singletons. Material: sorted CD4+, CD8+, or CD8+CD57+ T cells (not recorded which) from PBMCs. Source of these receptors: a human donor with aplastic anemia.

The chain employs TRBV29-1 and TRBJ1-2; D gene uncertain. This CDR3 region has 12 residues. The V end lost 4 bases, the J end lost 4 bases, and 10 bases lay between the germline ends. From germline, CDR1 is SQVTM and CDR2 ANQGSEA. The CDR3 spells CSVVIEGYGYTF. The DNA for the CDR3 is TGCAGCGTTGTGATCGAGGGCTATGGCTACACCTTC.

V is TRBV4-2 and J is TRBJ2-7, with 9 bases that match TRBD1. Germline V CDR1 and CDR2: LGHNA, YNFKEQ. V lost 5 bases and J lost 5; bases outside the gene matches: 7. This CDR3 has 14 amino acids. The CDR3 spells CASSLGQGRNEQYF. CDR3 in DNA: TGTGCCAGCAGCTTGGGACAGGGAAGGAACGAGCAGTACTTC.

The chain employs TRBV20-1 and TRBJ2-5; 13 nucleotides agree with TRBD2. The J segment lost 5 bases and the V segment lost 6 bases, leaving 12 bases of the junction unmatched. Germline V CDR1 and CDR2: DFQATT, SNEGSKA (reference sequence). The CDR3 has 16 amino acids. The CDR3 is CSATKPTSGGVETQYF. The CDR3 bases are TGCAGTGCAACCAAGCCCACTAGCGGGGGGGTCGAGACCCAGTACTTC.

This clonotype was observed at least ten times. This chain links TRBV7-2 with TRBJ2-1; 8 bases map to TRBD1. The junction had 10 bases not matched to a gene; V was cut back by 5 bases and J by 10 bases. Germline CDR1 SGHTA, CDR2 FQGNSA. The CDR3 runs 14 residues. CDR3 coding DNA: TGTGCCAGCAGCCAGGACAGGGCGGTTAAGGAGCAGTTCTTC. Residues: CASSQDRAVKEQFF.

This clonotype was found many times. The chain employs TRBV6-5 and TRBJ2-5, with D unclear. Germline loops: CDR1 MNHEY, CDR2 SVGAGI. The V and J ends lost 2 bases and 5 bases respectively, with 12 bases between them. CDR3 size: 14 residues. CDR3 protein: CASSYPSRRETQYF. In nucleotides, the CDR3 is TGTGCCAGCAGTTACCCGAGTAGGCGGGAGACCCAGTACTTC.

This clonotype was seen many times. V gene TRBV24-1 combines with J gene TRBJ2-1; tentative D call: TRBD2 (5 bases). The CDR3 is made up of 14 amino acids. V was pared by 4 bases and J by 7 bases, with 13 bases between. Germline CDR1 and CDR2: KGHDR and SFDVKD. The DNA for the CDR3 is TGTGCCACCAGTGACTCGTTGGCGGGTAATGAGCAGTTCTTC. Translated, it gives CATSDSLAGNEQFF.

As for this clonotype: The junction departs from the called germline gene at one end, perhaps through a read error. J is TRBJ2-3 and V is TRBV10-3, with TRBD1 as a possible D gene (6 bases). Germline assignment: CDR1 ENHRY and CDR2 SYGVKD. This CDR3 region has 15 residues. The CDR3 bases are TGTGCCACCTTCACGGGACAAATATCCGCAGATGCGCAGTATTTT. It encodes CATFTGQISADAQYF.

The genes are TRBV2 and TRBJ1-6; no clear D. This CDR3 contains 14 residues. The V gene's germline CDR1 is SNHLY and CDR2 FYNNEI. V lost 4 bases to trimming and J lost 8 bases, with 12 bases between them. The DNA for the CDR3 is TGTGCCAGCAGTGGAAGGACCACCTATTCACCCCTCCACTTT. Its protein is CASSGRTTYSPLHF.

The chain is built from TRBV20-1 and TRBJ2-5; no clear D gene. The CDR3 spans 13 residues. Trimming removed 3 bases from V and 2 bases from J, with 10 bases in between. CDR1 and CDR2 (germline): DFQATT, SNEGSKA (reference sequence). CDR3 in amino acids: CSASGSAQETQYF. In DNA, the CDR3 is TGCAGTGCTAGTGGGTCAGCACAAGAGACCCAGTACTTC.

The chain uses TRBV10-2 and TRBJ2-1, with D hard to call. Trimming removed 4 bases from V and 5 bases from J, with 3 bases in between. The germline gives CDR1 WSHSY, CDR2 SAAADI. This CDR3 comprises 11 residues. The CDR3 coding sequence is TGCGCCAGCAGTGGGCACAATGAGCAGTTCTTC. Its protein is CASSGHNEQFF.

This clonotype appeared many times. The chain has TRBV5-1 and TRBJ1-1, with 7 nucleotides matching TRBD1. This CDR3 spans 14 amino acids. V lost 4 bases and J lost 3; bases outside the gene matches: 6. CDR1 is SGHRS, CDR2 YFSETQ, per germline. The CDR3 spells CASSVSTGDTEAFF. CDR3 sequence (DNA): TGCGCCAGCAGCGTGTCTACAGGGGACACTGAAGCTTTCTTT.

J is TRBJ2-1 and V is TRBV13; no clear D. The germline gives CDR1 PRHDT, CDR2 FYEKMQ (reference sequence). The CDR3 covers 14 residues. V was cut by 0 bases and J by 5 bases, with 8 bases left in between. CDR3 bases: TGTGCCAGCAGCTTAGGCATGGCGGACAATGAGCAGTTCTTC. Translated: CASSLGMADNEQFF.

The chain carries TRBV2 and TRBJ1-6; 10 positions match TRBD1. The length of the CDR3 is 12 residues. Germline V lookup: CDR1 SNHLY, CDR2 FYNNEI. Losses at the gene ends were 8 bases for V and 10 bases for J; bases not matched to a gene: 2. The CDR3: CASWTGGSPLHF. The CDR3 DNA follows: TGTGCCAGCTGGACAGGGGGGTCACCCCTCCACTTT.

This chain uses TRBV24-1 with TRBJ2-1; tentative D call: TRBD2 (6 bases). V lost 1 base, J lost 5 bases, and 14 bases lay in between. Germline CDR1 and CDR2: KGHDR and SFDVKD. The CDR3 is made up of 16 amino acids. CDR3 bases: TGTGCCACCAGTGATTTTGGGCAGGGCGGGAACAATGAGCAGTTCTTC. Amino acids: CATSDFGQGGNNEQFF.

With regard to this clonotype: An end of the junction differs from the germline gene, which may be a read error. The CDR3 here is CASSFSGTSTGTQYF. Written as DNA, the CDR3 is TGTGCCAGCAGCTTCTCCGGGACTAGCACAGGTACGCAGTATTTT. The V and J genes are TRBV6-5 and TRBJ2-3, with 9 bases aligning to TRBD2. The germline V gene encodes CDR1 MNHEY and CDR2 SVGAGI. The length of the CDR3 is 15 residues.

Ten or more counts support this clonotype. This chain's CDR3 is CSAPGASTDTQYF. The CDR3 nucleotides read TGCAGTGCTCCGGGGGCTAGCACAGATACGCAGTATTTT. This sequence joins TRBV20-1 and TRBJ2-3, with D possibly called TRBD1 or TRBD2 (6 bases each). V dropped 5 bases and J dropped 0 bases, with 9 bases sitting between them. The germline CDR1 and CDR2 sequences are DFQATT and SNEGSKA (reference sequence). The CDR3 runs 13 residues.

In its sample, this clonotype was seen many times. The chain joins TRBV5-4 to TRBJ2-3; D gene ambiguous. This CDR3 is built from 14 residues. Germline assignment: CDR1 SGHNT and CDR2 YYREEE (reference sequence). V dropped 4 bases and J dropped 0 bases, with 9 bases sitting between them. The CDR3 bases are TGTGCCAGCAGCCAGGCGGACAGCACAGATACGCAGTATTTT. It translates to CASSQADSTDTQYF.

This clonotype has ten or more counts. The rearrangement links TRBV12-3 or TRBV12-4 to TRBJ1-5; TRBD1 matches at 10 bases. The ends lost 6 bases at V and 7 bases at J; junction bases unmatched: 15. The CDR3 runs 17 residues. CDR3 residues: CASSVDGTGAKRQPQHF. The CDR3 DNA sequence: TGTGCCAGCAGCGTAGACGGGACAGGGGCTAAACGGCAGCCCCAGCATTTT.

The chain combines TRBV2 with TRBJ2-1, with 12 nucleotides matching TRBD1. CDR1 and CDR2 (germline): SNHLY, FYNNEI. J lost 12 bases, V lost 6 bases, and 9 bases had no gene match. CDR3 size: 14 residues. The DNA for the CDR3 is TGTGCCAGCAGCCCCGGGACAGGGGGCCCTGGGCAGTTCTTC. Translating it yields CASSPGTGGPGQFF.

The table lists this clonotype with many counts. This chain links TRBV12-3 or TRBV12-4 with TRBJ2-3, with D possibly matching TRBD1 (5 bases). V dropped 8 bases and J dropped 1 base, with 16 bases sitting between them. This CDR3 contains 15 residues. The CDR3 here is CASSKGSLGTDTQYF. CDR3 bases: TGTGCCAGCTCCAAGGGGTCCCTAGGCACAGATACGCAGTATTTT.

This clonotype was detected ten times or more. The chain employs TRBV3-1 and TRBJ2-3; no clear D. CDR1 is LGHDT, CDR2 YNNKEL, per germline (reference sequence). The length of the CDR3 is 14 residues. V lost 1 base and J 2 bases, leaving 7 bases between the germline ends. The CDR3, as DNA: TGTGCCAGCAGCCAAGTTGACGACACAGATACGCAGTATTTT. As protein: CASSQVDDTDTQYF.

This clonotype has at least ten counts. CDR3: CASSVAGDRGGTEAFF. DNA of the CDR3: TGTGCCAGCAGCGTAGCTGGGGACAGGGGTGGCACTGAAGCTTTCTTT. The V and J genes are TRBV9 and TRBJ1-1; TRBD1 aligns across 10 bases. Germline CDR1 is SGDLS and CDR2 is YYNGEE. CDR3 size: 16 residues. With V trimmed by 0 bases and J by 4 bases, 6 bases remained unmatched.

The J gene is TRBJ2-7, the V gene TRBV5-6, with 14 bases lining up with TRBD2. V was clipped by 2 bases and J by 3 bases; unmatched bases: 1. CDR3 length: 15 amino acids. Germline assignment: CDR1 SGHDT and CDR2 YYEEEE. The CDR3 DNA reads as TGTGCCAGCAGCTTCGGGACTAGCGGGGGCTACGAGCAGTACTTC. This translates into CASSFGTSGGYEQYF. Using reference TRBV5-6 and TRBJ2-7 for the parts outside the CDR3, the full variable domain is DAGVTQSPTHLIKTRGQQVTLRCSPKSGHDTVSWYQQALGQGPQFIFQYYEEEERQRGNFPDRFSGHQFPNYSSELNVNALLLGDSALYLCASSFGTSGGYEQYFGPGTRLTVT.

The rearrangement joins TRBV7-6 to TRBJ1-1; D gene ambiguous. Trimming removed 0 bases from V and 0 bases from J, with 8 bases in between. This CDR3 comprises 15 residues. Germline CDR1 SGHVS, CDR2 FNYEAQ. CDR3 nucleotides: TGTGCCAGCAGCTTAGCTTCCAGCATGAACACTGAAGCTTTCTTT. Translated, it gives CASSLASSMNTEAFF. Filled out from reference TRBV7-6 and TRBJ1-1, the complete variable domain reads GAGVSQSPRYKVTKRGQDVALRCDPISGHVSLYWYRQALGQGPEFLTYFNYEAQQDKSGLPNDRFSAERPEGSISTLTIQRTEQRDSAMYRCASSLASSMNTEAFFGQGTRLTVV.

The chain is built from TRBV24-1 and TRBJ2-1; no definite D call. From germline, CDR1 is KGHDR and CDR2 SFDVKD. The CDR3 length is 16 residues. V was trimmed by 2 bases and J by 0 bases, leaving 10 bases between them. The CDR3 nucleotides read TGTGCCACCAGTGATTCCAGCAGGAGCTCCTACAATGAGCAGTTCTTC. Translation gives CATSDSSRSSYNEQFF.

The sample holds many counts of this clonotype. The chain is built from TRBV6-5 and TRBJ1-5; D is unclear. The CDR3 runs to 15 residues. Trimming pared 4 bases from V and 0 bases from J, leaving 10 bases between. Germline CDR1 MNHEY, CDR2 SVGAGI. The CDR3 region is CASSFSIGSNQPQHF. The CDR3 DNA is TGTGCCAGCAGTTTTTCCATCGGTAGCAATCAGCCCCAGCATTTT.

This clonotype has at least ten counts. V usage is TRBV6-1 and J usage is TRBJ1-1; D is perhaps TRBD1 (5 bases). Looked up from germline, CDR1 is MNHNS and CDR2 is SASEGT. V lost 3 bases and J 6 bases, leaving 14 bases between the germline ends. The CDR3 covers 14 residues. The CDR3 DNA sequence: TGTGCCAGCAGTGATGGTATGGGGGGTGCTGAAGCTTTCTTT. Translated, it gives CASSDGMGGAEAFF.

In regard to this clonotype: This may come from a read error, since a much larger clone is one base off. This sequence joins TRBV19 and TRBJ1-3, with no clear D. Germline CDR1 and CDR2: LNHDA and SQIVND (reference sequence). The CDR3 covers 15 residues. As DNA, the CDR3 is TGTGCCGGTAGCTCACTCGCTTTATCTGGAAACACCATATATTTT. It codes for CAGSSLALSGNTIYF.